This TCR beta chain is drawn from a study of blood T cells in healthy people across ages. Study-wide points: There were more naive CD4+ cells and higher diversity in long-lived donors than in aged donors. A roughly linear fall in TCR beta diversity per million T cells was seen with increasing age.

This clonotype was counted between two and nine times. Its antigen is unknown. Donors ranged from roughly 6 to 100 years old and were healthy Caucasians in Russia. For every donor, a draw yielded approximately 9.8 milliliters of peripheral blood. A sample-barcoded 5' primer and a J-beta primer mix were used in a second PCR of roughly 6 to 11 cycles. A single record per CDR3 protein comes from TCRdb applying MiXCR to the 5' RACE reads. The profile shows hundreds of thousands of distinct CDR3 sequences, 36% of them singletons. The TCR was taken from a man younger than 35 in good health. The sequencing sample was made of blood.

The CDR3 sequence is CSARIDGNNEQFF. As DNA, the CDR3 is TGCAGTGCTAGAATCGACGGGAACAATGAGCAGTTCTTC. The V gene is TRBV20-1, the J gene TRBJ2-1; the D gene is possibly TRBD2 (5 bases). Germline V lookup: CDR1 DFQATT, CDR2 SNEGSKA (reference sequence). The CDR3 has 13 residues. The V end was cut by 2 bases, the J end by 5 bases, with 10 bases between.